One sample yielded the 18 T cell receptor beta chains listed below, sequenced in a study of shared clonotypes between healthy human individuals. Profiled with immunoSEQ multiplex PCR; TCRdb holds only in-frame clones, not every one. The sample records hundreds of thousands of clones, 60% to 80% being singletons. Sequenced material: memory CD4+ T cells sorted from blood. Subset indicated: CD45RA-negative fraction. Receptor source: a woman in her 30s in good health.

This chain connects TRBV2 to TRBJ1-4; D is unresolved. CDR1 is SNHLY, CDR2 FYNNEI, per germline. The CDR3 has 12 amino acids. V was pared by 6 bases and J by 8 bases, with 10 bases between. CDR3 protein: CASSPLGEKLFF. The CDR3 DNA follows: TGTGCCAGCAGCCCCCTGGGGGAAAAACTGTTTTTT.

This chain links TRBV6-5 with TRBJ2-4, with a weak D call TRBD1 (6 bases). V lost 5 bases and J lost 3, with 14 bases in between. Germline loops: CDR1 MNHEY, CDR2 SVGAGI. The CDR3 covers 15 residues. CDR3 loop: CASSRTVGDKNIQYF. Here the CDR3 DNA reads TGTGCCAGCAGTAGGACAGTGGGTGACAAAAACATTCAGTACTTC.

This clone was detected a few times. V is TRBV7-6 and J is TRBJ1-4; D unresolved. The length of the CDR3 is 14 residues. V was clipped by 3 bases and J by 7 bases, with 12 bases between them. Germline values: CDR1 SGHVS, CDR2 FNYEAQ. CDR3 nucleotides: TGTGCCAGCAGCTTTGGAGGGATCGGTGAAAAACTGTTTTTT. It translates to CASSFGGIGEKLFF.

In its sample, this clone was seen once. The genes are TRBV7-6 and TRBJ1-1; TRBD1 aligns across 7 bases. The CDR3 contains 14 residues. The V gene end was trimmed by 5 bases and the J gene end by 6 bases; junction bases not matched to a gene: 9. The germline V gene has CDR1 SGHVS and CDR2 FNYEAQ. CDR3 sequence: CASSATGAHPEAFF. The CDR3 DNA is TGTGCCAGCAGCGCCACAGGGGCGCACCCTGAAGCTTTCTTT.

The V and J genes are TRBV28 and TRBJ2-7; D is perhaps TRBD2 (6 bases). Germline V gene lookup returns CDR1 MDHEN and CDR2 SYDVKM. V was trimmed by 6 bases and J by 5 bases, leaving 17 bases between them. This CDR3 region has 14 residues. As DNA, the CDR3 is TGTGCCAGCAGCCCAGCAGGAGGGAGAAACGAGCAGTACTTC. Residues: CASSPAGGRNEQYF.

A single count supports this clone. CDR3 loop: CASRAQGLTGELFF. The CDR3 nucleotides are TGTGCCAGCAGAGCACAGGGTCTCACCGGGGAGCTGTTTTTT. The chain uses TRBV28 and TRBJ2-2, with D maybe TRBD1 (6 bases). Looked up from germline, CDR1 is MDHEN and CDR2 is SYDVKM. V lost 6 bases and J lost 4, with 12 bases in between. This CDR3 has 14 residues. Variable domain in full (rest from reference TRBV28 and TRBJ2-2): DVKVTQSSRYLVKRTGEKVFLECVQDMDHENMFWYRQDPGLGLRLIYFSYDVKMKEKGDIPEGYSVSREKKERFSLILESASTNQTSMYLCASRAQGLTGELFFGEGSRLTVL.

V is TRBV6-5 and J is TRBJ1-2; perhaps TRBD1 as D (6 bases). The CDR3 is 13 amino acids. Trimming left V 5 bases short and J 7 bases short, with 14 bases between. Germline lookup yields CDR1 MNHEY and CDR2 SVGAGI. The CDR3 DNA sequence: TGTGCCAGCAGTACAGGGTTCAAGGGTGGCTACACCTTC. The encoded protein is CASSTGFKGGYTF.

A note on this clone: Other DNA sequences in this sample translate to the same CDR3. The chain joins TRBV19 to TRBJ1-5, with D possibly being TRBD1 (5 bases). The CDR3 is 15 residues long. V dropped 4 bases and J dropped 0 bases, with 10 bases sitting between them. From germline, CDR1 is LNHDA and CDR2 SQIVND (reference sequence). Here the CDR3 DNA reads TGTGCCAGTAGTAGGGGACGAGATAGCAATCAGCCCCAGCATTTT. It is translated as CASSRGRDSNQPQHF. Full variable domain (missing parts from reference TRBV19 and TRBJ1-5): DGGITQSPKYLFRKEGQNVTLSCEQNLNHDAMYWYRQDPGQGLRLIYYSQIVNDFQKGDIAEGYSVSREKKESFPLTVTSAQKNPTAFYLCASSRGRDSNQPQHFGDGTRLSIL.

The rearrangement joins TRBV28 to TRBJ2-7, with 10 bases identical to TRBD2. The length of the CDR3 is 14 residues. Germline CDR1 MDHEN, CDR2 SYDVKM. V lost 7 bases and J lost 6; bases outside the gene matches: 9. DNA of the CDR3: TGTGCCAGCATCTGGGCTAGCGGGAGTAGCGAGCAGTACTTC. It encodes CASIWASGSSEQYF.

This clone was detected a few times. The chain carries TRBV27 and TRBJ2-7; D call uncertain. V was clipped by 3 bases and J by 3 bases, with 6 bases between them. This CDR3 comprises 12 residues. Germline CDR1 MNHEY, CDR2 SMNVEV (reference sequence). The CDR3 DNA sequence: TGTGCCAGCAGTTTTTGGAACTACGAGCAGTACTTC. Translation gives CASSFWNYEQYF.

The V gene is TRBV7-2, the J gene TRBJ2-1; D is perhaps TRBD2 (5 bases). Germline values: CDR1 SGHTA, CDR2 FQGNSA. CDR3 length equals 15 residues. The V gene lost 1 base and the J gene lost 7 bases, with 14 bases spanning the gap. This chain's CDR3 is CASSLVASIQNEQFF. CDR3 DNA sequence: TGTGCCAGCAGCTTAGTAGCGTCGATACAAAATGAGCAGTTCTTC.

This chain joins TRBV11-3 and TRBJ2-2; 7 bases agree with TRBD2. Looked up from germline, CDR1 is SGHNT and CDR2 is YENEEA. The ends lost 5 bases at V and 2 bases at J; junction bases unmatched: 11. CDR3 length: 17 residues. Written as DNA, the CDR3 is TGTGCCAGCAGCCAACTCGGGGGGACTCCTAACACCGGGGAGCTGTTTTTT. Encoded protein: CASSQLGGTPNTGELFF.

The rearrangement joins TRBV7-2 to TRBJ2-5; D tentatively reads TRBD1 or TRBD2 (5 bases each). Germline V lookup: CDR1 SGHTA, CDR2 FQGNSA. The CDR3 extends over 15 amino acids. The V end lost 5 bases, the J end lost 6 bases, and 19 bases lay between the germline ends. CDR3 in DNA: TGTGCCAGCAGCGACGTGGGACGTGGGGCTAAGACCCAGTACTTC. Its protein product is CASSDVGRGAKTQYF.

V usage is TRBV30 and J usage is TRBJ1-3; D unclear. CDR1 GTSNPN and CDR2 SVGIG come from the germline V gene (reference sequence). Trimming cost V 5 bases and J 4 bases, with 18 bases left between them. This CDR3 contains 15 residues. The CDR3 protein is CAWRRQALPGNTIYF. CDR3 nucleotides: TGTGCCTGGCGGCGGCAGGCCCTTCCGGGAAACACCATATATTTT.

V gene TRBV19 combines with J gene TRBJ1-2, with unresolved D. The germline V and J ends were trimmed by 4 bases and 4 bases, with 7 bases remaining between them. This CDR3 comprises 12 residues. Germline lookup yields CDR1 LNHDA and CDR2 SQIVND (reference sequence). CDR3 in DNA: TGTGCCAGTAGTACCCCTCCCTATGGCTACACCTTC. Residues: CASSTPPYGYTF.

The CDR3 region is CASSTGQGRLSEQYF. Here the CDR3 DNA reads TGTGCCAGCAGCACCGGACAGGGAAGATTAAGCGAGCAGTACTTC. J is TRBJ2-7 and V is TRBV14; 8 nucleotides agree with TRBD1. The CDR3 totals 15 residues. With V trimmed by 5 bases and J by 6 bases, 12 bases remained unmatched. Germline loops: CDR1 SGHDN, CDR2 FVKESK.

V and J are TRBV5-1 and TRBJ2-2; 10 bases fit TRBD2. V lost 3 bases, J lost 2 bases, and 7 bases stayed unmatched. The CDR3 extends over 17 amino acids. The germline V gene has CDR1 SGHRS and CDR2 YFSETQ. In nucleotides, the CDR3 is TGCGCCAGCAGCTCCTACACTAGCGGGACTAACACCGGGGAGCTGTTTTTT. Encoded protein: CASSSYTSGTNTGELFF. Supplemented by reference TRBV5-1 and TRBJ2-2, the full variable domain reads KAGVTQTPRYLIKTRGQQVTLSCSPISGHRSVSWYQQTPGQGLQFLFEYFSETQRNKGNFPGRFSGRQFSNSRSEMNVSTLELGDSALYLCASSSYTSGTNTGELFFGEGSRLTVL.

This sequence joins TRBV11-2 and TRBJ2-5; D unresolved. The CDR3 has 13 residues. Germline assignment: CDR1 SGHAT and CDR2 FQNNGV. The V gene lost 3 bases and the J gene lost 3 bases, with 8 bases spanning the gap. The CDR3 region is CASSFSLKETQYF. CDR3 nucleotides: TGTGCCAGCAGCTTTAGCCTGAAAGAGACCCAGTACTTC.